The clone carrying this T cell receptor beta chain was seen a handful of times. Its specificity is not known. The data were taken from a study of CD8 T cells in ankylosing spondylitis. Study-wide points: CD8+ by phenotype, disease-linked clones were relatively rare in peripheral blood.

Quantitative barcoded 5'-RACE was used to prepare TCR beta libraries. Using its own MiXCR run on the 5' RACE reads, TCRdb lists one record per CDR3 protein. The table records approximately 220,000 distinct CDR3 sequences, roughly 25% of them present only once. Trimming took off 0 bases at V and 9 bases at J, with 18 bases between the two ends. This CDR3 has 16 amino acids. CDR1 and CDR2 from the germline V gene are DFQATT and SNEGSKA (reference sequence). The clonotype was recovered from a male donor with ankylosing spondylitis or in good health (not recorded which). Sequenced material: blood, either unsorted or a sorted T cell fraction (not recorded which). The chain has TRBV20-1 and TRBJ1-6, with D unresolved. CDR3 in amino acids: CSARDSGQTDISPLHF. CDR3 sequence (DNA): TGCAGTGCTAGAGATTCTGGGCAGACGGATATTTCACCCCTCCACTTT.